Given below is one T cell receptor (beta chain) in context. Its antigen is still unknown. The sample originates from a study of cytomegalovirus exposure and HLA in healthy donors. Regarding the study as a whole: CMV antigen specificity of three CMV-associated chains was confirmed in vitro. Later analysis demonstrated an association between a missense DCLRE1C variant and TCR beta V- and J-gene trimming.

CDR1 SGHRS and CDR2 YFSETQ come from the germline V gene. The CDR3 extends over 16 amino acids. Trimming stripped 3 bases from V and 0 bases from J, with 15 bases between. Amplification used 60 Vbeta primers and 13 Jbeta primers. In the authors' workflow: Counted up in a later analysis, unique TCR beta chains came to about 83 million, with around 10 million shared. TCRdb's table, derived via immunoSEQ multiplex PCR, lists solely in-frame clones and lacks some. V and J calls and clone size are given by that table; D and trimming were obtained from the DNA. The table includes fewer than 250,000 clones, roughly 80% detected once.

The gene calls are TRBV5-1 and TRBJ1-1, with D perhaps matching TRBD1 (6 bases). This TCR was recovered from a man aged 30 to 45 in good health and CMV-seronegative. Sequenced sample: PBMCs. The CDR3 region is CASSSDAGTLNTEAFF. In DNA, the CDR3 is TGCGCCAGCAGCTCGGACGCCGGGACACTGAACACTGAAGCTTTCTTT.